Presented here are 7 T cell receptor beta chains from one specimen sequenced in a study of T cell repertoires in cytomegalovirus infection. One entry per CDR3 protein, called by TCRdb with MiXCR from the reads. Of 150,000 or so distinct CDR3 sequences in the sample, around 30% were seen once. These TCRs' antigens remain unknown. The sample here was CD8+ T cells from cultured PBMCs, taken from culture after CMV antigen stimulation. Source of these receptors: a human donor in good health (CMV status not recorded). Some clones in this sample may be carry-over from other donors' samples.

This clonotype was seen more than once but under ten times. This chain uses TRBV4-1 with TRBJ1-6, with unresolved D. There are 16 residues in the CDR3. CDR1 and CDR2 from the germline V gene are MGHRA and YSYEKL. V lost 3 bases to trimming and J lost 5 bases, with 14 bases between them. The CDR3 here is CASSHKTIFDNSPLHF. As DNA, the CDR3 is TGCGCCAGCAGCCACAAGACAATCTTCGATAATTCACCCCTCCACTTT.

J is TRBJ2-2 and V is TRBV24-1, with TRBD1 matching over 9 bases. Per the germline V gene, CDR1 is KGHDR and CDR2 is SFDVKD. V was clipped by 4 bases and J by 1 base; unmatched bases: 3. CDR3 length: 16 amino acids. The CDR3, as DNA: TGTGCCACCAGTGACACGGACAGGGGGAACACCGGGGAGCTGTTTTTT. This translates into CATSDTDRGNTGELFF.

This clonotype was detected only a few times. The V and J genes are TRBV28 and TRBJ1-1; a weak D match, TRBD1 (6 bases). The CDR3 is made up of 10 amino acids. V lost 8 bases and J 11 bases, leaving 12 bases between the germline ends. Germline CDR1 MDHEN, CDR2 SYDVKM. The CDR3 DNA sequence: TGTGCCAGCGGAGCCGGGGGCGCTTTCTTT. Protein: CASGAGGAFF.

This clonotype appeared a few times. CDR3 sequence: CASILRGAGTEAFF. CDR3 DNA: TGTGCCAGCATCCTACGGGGGGCTGGCACTGAAGCTTTCTTT. V and J are TRBV12-3 or TRBV12-4 and TRBJ1-1; a possible D gene is TRBD1 (6 bases). The V end lost 7 bases, the J end lost 4 bases, and 16 bases lay between the germline ends. This CDR3 has 14 residues.

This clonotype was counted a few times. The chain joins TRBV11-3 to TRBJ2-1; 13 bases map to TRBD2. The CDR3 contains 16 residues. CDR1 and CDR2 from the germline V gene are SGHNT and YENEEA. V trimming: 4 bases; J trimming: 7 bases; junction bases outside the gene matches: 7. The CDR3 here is CASSSKGLAGLNEQFF. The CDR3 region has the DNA TGTGCCAGCAGCTCAAAGGGACTAGCGGGGTTAAATGAGCAGTTCTTC.

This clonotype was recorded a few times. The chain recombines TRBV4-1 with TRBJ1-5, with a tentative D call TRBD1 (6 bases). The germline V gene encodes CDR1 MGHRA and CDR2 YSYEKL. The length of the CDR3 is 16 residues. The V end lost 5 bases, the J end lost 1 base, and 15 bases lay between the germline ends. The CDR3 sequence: CASSFERDTSNQPQHF. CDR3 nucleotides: TGCGCCAGCAGCTTTGAGAGGGACACCAGCAATCAGCCCCAGCATTTT.

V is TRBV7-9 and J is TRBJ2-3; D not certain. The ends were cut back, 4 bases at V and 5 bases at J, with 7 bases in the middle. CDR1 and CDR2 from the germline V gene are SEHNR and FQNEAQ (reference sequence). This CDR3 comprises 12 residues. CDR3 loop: CASSSILDTQYF. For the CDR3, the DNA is TGTGCCAGCAGCTCGATATTAGATACGCAGTATTTT.